This entry lists 21 T cell receptor beta chains sequenced from one sample in a study of cytomegalovirus exposure and HLA in healthy donors. The PCR used 60 Vbeta and 13 Jbeta primers. Generated by immunoSEQ multiplex PCR, the TCRdb table keeps only in-frame clones and is missing some. The sample contains about 160,000 clones, roughly 80% of which appear only once. The specimen sequenced was PBMCs. The source of these receptors is a woman aged 25 to 39 in good health and CMV-seropositive.

This clone was recorded a few times. The gene calls are TRBV5-1 and TRBJ1-1; possibly TRBD1 for D (5 bases). Trimming removed 4 bases at V and 5 bases at J, with 9 bases between. The CDR3 contains 12 residues. Germline V gene data show CDR1 as SGHRS and CDR2 as YFSETQ. In DNA, the CDR3 is TGCGCCAGCAGCCGGGGGAATACTGAAGCTTTCTTT. It is translated as CASSRGNTEAFF.

This chain connects TRBV5-1 to TRBJ1-3; 7 nucleotides line up with TRBD1. The CDR3 has 16 residues. The germline CDR1 and CDR2 sequences are SGHRS and YFSETQ. The J segment lost 0 bases and the V segment lost 4 bases, leaving 7 bases of the junction unmatched. CDR3 DNA sequence: TGCGCCAGCAGCGAAAACCCAGGGGGCTCTGGAAACACCATATATTTT. Translating gives CASSENPGGSGNTIYF.

This chain joins TRBV9 and TRBJ2-5, with 10 bases fitting TRBD2. CDR1 and CDR2 (germline): SGDLS, YYNGEE. Germline trimming cut 4 bases from V and 8 bases from J; bases unmatched to any gene: 11. The CDR3 loop spans 15 amino acids. The CDR3 DNA is TGTGCCAGCAGCACTGGACTAGCGGTTCAAGGAACCCAGTACTTC. Protein product: CASSTGLAVQGTQYF. Combining the CDR3 with reference TRBV9 and TRBJ2-5 gives the whole variable domain DSGVTQTPKHLITATGQRVTLRCSPRSGDLSVYWYQQSLDQGLQFLIQYYNGEERAKGNILERFSAQQFPDLHSELNLSSLELGDSALYFCASSTGLAVQGTQYFGPGTRLLVL.

The chain couples TRBV19 to TRBJ1-6; 10 nucleotides line up with TRBD1. The V gene's germline CDR1 is LNHDA and CDR2 SQIVND (reference sequence). V lost 5 bases, J lost 8 bases, and 12 bases stayed unmatched. The CDR3 is 17 residues long. The CDR3 bases are TGTGCCAGTAGTGTCCGACCGGACAGGGGGAACTATTCACCCCTCCACTTT. Protein sequence: CASSVRPDRGNYSPLHF.

This clone was found a few times. This chain links TRBV7-2 with TRBJ1-5; no definite D call. V was trimmed by 6 bases and J by 4 bases, leaving 10 bases between them. This CDR3 region has 13 residues. The V gene's germline CDR1 is SGHTA and CDR2 FQGNSA. Written as DNA, the CDR3 is TGTGCCAGCAGTCAGACTAGAAATCAGCCCCAGCATTTT. Translation: CASSQTRNQPQHF.

This clone appeared a few times. V and J are TRBV25-1 and TRBJ1-6; 7 bases are a match to TRBD1. The V segment lost 6 bases and the J segment 8 bases; nucleotides outside the gene matches: 4. The CDR3 totals 13 residues. Germline loops: CDR1 MGHDK, CDR2 SYGVNS. The CDR3 spells CASSDREHSPLHF. The CDR3 coding sequence is TGTGCCAGCAGCGACAGGGAGCATTCACCCCTCCACTTT.

This chain connects TRBV9 to TRBJ2-3; D perhaps matches TRBD1 (6 bases). Between the trimmed V and J ends, which lost 0 bases and 6 bases, there was a span of 8 bases. From germline, CDR1 is SGDLS and CDR2 YYNGEE. The CDR3 loop spans 13 amino acids. The DNA for the CDR3 is TGTGCCAGCAGCGTAGACAGGGTTGATACGCAGTATTTT. Translating it yields CASSVDRVDTQYF.

The J gene is TRBJ2-2, the V gene TRBV11-2, with unresolved D. Germline V lookup: CDR1 SGHAT, CDR2 FQNNGV. Between the trimmed V and J ends, which lost 6 bases and 1 base, there was a span of 3 bases. This CDR3 is 12 amino acids long. CDR3: CASSLNTGELFF. CDR3 coding DNA: TGTGCCAGCAGTCTGAACACCGGGGAGCTGTTTTTT.

CDR3 DNA: TGTGCCACCAGCAGGGGCAGGGCCCGGTCGGGCACTGAAGCTTTCTTT. This gives the protein CATSRGRARSGTEAFF. The genes are TRBV15 and TRBJ1-1; a weak D match, TRBD1 (5 bases). Trimming took off 3 bases at V and 4 bases at J, with 18 bases between the two ends. Germline V gives CDR1 LNHNV, CDR2 YYDKDF (reference sequence). This CDR3 comprises 16 residues. Full variable domain (remainder filled in from reference TRBV15 and TRBJ1-1): DAMVIQNPRYQVTQFGKPVTLSCSQTLNHNVMYWYQQKSSQAPKLLFHYYDKDFNNEADTPDNFQSRRPNTSFCFLDIRSPGLGDTAMYLCATSRGRARSGTEAFFGQGTRLTVV.

This clone turned up a few times. J is TRBJ2-3 and V is TRBV7-9, with TRBD1 matching 12 bases. The CDR3 consists of 15 residues. J gave up 5 bases and V 4 bases, and 4 bases lay outside the gene matches. Germline-derived CDR1 and CDR2 are SEHNR and FQNEAQ (reference sequence). In nucleotides, the CDR3 is TGTGCCAGCAGCTACCGGGACAGGGGGCTAGATACGCAGTATTTT. This encodes CASSYRDRGLDTQYF.

This chain uses TRBV7-9 with TRBJ1-5, with D perhaps TRBD1 (5 bases). Germline V gene sequence: CDR1 SEHNR, CDR2 FQNEAQ (reference sequence). The length of the CDR3 is 15 residues. Trimming pared 5 bases from V and 2 bases from J, leaving 13 bases between. The CDR3 loop is CASSPQTGGNQPQHF. As DNA, the CDR3 is TGTGCCAGCAGCCCCCAAACGGGGGGCAATCAGCCCCAGCATTTT.

The chain combines TRBV19 with TRBJ2-2; unclear D gene. Between the trimmed V and J ends, which lost 1 base and 9 bases, there was a span of 6 bases. Looked up from germline, CDR1 is LNHDA and CDR2 is SQIVND (reference sequence). The CDR3 contains 12 residues. In DNA form, the CDR3 reads TGTGCCAGTAGTATAGGTGGCAGGGAGCTGTTTTTT. Translated: CASSIGGRELFF.

Concerning this clone itself: A junction boundary mismatches the germline segment, possibly from a read error. V usage is TRBV7-9 and J usage is TRBJ2-7, with TRBD1 as a possible D gene (6 bases). The length of the CDR3 is 12 residues. The germline V gene encodes CDR1 SEHNR and CDR2 FQNEAQ (reference sequence). CDR3 amino acids: CSSSYTGNEQYF. The CDR3 nucleotides are TGTTCCAGCAGTTATACAGGGAACGAGCAGTACTTC.

This chain uses TRBV6-5 with TRBJ2-7; 8 bases map to TRBD2. Germline V gene lookup returns CDR1 MNHEY and CDR2 SVGAGI. CDR3 length equals 15 residues. Germline trimming cut 5 bases from V and 4 bases from J; bases unmatched to any gene: 10. CDR3 loop: CASSPLAGTQYEQYF. CDR3 nucleotides: TGTGCCAGCAGTCCCTTAGCGGGGACTCAGTACGAGCAGTACTTC.

The CDR3, as DNA: TGCGCCAGCAGCCAATTTGGGACTAGCGGCGATACGCAGTATTTT. It encodes CASSQFGTSGDTQYF. The rearrangement joins TRBV4-3 to TRBJ2-3, with 11 bases aligning to TRBD2. V shed 2 bases, J shed 6 bases, and the junction held 4 bases outside the gene matches. The CDR3 totals 15 residues. Germline lookup yields CDR1 LGHNA and CDR2 YSLEER.

The chain combines TRBV7-9 with TRBJ1-4; D gene unclear. The V and J ends lost 3 bases and 7 bases respectively, with 21 bases between them. Germline V gene lookup returns CDR1 SEHNR and CDR2 FQNEAQ (reference sequence). This CDR3 spans 17 amino acids. The CDR3: CASSLRPGPHSPEKLFF. The DNA for the CDR3 is TGTGCCAGCAGCTTGAGGCCCGGCCCACATTCACCTGAAAAACTGTTTTTT.

The rearrangement uses TRBV13 and TRBJ2-3, with a tentative D call TRBD2 (6 bases). This CDR3 is 15 amino acids long. V was trimmed by 4 bases and J by 5 bases, leaving 16 bases between them. Germline V gene data show CDR1 as PRHDT and CDR2 as FYEKMQ (reference sequence). The CDR3 sequence: CASSSRTKGGDTQYF. CDR3 in DNA: TGTGCCAGCAGCTCGAGGACTAAGGGAGGAGATACGCAGTATTTT.

The chain uses TRBV4-1 and TRBJ1-2; D call uncertain. CDR3 length: 16 amino acids. Germline loops: CDR1 MGHRA, CDR2 YSYEKL. V shed 4 bases and J shed 4 bases, with 19 bases lying between them. The CDR3, as DNA: TGCGCCAGCAGCCTACGAACCGTGAGTTCCCCCTATGGCTACACCTTC. Encoded protein: CASSLRTVSSPYGYTF.

The rearrangement uses TRBV4-1 and TRBJ1-1; the D gene is possibly TRBD1 (5 bases). The CDR3 loop spans 15 amino acids. Germline CDR1 is MGHRA and CDR2 is YSYEKL. V was clipped by 3 bases and J by 6 bases, with 17 bases between them. This CDR3 is CASSQTRDRGAEAFF. For the CDR3, the DNA is TGCGCCAGCAGCCAGACGCGGGATCGAGGGGCTGAAGCTTTCTTT.

As for this clone: At the DNA level, this CDR3 is encoded by other sequences in the same sample as well. V gene TRBV5-8 combines with J gene TRBJ1-1, with 8 bases aligning to TRBD1. This CDR3 is 13 amino acids long. V shed 4 bases, J shed 5 bases, and the junction held 4 bases outside the gene matches. Germline lookup yields CDR1 SGHTS and CDR2 YDEGEE. The CDR3 DNA follows: TGTGCCAGCAGCCCTCGACAGGGGACTGAAGCTTTCTTT. This gives the protein CASSPRQGTEAFF.

This clone appeared a few times. CDR3 region: CAWRRRGTGGYGYTF. In DNA, the CDR3 is TGTGCCTGGAGACGGAGGGGGACAGGGGGCTATGGCTACACCTTC. The chain is built from TRBV30 and TRBJ1-2; 11 nucleotides match TRBD1. Germline V gene data show CDR1 as GTSNPN and CDR2 as SVGIG (reference sequence). V lost 3 bases, J lost 4 bases, and 7 bases stayed unmatched. The CDR3 consists of 15 residues.